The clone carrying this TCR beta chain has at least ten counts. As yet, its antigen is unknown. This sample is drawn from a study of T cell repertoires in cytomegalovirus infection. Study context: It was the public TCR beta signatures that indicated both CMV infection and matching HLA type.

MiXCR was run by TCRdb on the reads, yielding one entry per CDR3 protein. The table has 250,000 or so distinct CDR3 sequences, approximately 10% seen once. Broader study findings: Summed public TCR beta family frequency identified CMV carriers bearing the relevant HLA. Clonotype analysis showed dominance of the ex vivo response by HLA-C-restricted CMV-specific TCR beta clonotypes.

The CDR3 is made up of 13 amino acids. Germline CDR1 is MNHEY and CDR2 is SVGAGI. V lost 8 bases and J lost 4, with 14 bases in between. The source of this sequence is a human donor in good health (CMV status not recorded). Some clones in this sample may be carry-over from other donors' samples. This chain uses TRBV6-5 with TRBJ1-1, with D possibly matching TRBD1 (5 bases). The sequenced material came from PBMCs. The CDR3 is CASQKRGTTEAFF. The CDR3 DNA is TGTGCCAGCCAAAAACGAGGGACCACTGAAGCTTTCTTT.